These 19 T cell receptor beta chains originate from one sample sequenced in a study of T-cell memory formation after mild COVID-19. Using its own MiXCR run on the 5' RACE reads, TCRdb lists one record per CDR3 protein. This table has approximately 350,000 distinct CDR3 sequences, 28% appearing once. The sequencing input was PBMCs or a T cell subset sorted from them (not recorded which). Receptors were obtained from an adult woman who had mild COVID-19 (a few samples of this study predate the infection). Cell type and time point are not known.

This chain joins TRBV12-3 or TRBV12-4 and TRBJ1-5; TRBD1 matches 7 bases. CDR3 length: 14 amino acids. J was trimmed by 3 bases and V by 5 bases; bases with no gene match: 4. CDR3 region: CASSVDRNNQPQHF. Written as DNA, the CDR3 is TGTGCCAGCAGTGTGGACAGGAACAATCAGCCCCAGCATTTT.

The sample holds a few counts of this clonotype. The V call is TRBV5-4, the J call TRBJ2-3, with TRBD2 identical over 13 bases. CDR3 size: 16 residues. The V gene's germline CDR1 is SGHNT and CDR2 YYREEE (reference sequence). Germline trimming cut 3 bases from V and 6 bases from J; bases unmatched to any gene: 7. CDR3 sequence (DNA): TGTGCCAGCAGCTCCGGGACTAGCGGGATTGGGGATACGCAGTATTTT. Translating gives CASSSGTSGIGDTQYF. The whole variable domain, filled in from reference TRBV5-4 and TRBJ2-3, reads ETGVTQSPTHLIKTRGQQVTLRCSSQSGHNTVSWYQQALGQGPQFIFQYYREEENGRGNFPPRFSGLQFPNYSSELNVNALELDDSALYLCASSSGTSGIGDTQYFGPGTRLTVL.

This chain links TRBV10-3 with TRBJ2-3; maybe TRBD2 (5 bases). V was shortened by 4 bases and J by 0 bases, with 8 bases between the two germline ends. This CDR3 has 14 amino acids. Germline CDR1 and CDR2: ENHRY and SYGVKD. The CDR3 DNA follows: TGTGCCATCAGTGGGCGGGCTAGCACAGATACGCAGTATTTT. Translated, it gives CAISGRASTDTQYF.

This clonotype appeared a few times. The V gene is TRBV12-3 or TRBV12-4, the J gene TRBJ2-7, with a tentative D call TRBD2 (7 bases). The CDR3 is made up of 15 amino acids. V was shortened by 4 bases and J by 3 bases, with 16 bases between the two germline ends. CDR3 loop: CASSSEGGGHYEQYF. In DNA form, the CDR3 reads TGTGCCAGCAGTTCCGAGGGGGGGGGCCACTACGAGCAGTACTTC.

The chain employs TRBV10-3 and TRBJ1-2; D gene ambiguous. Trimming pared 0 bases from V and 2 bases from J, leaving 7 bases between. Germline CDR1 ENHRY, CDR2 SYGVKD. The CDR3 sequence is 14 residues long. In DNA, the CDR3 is TGTGCCATCAGTGAGTCGAGGGAGAACTATGGCTACACCTTC. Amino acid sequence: CAISESRENYGYTF.

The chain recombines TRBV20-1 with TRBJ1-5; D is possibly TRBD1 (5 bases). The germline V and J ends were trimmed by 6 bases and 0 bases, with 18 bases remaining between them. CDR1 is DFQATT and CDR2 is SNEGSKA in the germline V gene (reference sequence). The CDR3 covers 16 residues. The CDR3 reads CSASRRRGSSNQPQHF. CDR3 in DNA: TGCAGTGCGTCCCGCCGGAGGGGCAGTAGCAATCAGCCCCAGCATTTT.

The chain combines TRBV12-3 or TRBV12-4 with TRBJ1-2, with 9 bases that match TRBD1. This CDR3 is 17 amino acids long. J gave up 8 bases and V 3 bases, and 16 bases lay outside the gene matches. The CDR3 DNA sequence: TGTGCCAGCAGTTTGGAGACAGGGGGAGGGAGGGTTATCGGCTACACCTTC. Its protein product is CASSLETGGGRVIGYTF.

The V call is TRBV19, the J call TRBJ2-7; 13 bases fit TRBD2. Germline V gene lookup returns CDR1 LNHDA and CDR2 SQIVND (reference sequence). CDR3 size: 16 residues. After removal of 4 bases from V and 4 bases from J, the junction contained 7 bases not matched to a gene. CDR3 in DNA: TGTGCCAGTAGTACCCGGACTAGCGGGAGAATATACGAGCAGTACTTC. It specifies CASSTRTSGRIYEQYF.

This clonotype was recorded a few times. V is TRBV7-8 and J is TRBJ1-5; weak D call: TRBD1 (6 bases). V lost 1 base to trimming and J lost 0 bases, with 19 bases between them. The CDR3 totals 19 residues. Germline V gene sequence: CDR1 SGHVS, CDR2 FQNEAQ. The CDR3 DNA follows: TGTGCCAGCAGCTTAGAGGGCCTAAGGACAGCCTTTAGCAATCAGCCCCAGCATTTT. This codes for CASSLEGLRTAFSNQPQHF.

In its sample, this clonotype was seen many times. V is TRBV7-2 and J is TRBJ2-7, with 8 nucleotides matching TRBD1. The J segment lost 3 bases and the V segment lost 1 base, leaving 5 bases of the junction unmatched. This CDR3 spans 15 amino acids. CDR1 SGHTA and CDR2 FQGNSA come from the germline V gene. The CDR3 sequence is CASSLVHTGGYEQYF. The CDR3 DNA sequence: TGTGCCAGCAGCTTAGTACACACAGGGGGCTACGAGCAGTACTTC.

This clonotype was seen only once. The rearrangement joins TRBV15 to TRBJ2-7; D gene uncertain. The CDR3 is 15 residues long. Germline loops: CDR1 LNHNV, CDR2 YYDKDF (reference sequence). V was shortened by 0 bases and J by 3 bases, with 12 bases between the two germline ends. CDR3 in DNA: TGTGCCACCAGCAGAGAAACCGGGTGGAACTACGAGCAGTACTTC. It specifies CATSRETGWNYEQYF.

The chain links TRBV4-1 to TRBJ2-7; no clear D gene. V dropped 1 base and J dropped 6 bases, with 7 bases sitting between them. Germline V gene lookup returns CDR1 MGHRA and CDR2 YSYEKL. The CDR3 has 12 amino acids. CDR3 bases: TGCGCCAGCAGCCAAGTAGGGTTCGAGCAGTACTTC. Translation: CASSQVGFEQYF.

CDR3: CASSSAGHGYNEQFF. The CDR3 bases are TGTGCCAGCAGCTCTGCGGGCCACGGGTACAATGAGCAGTTCTTC. This sequence joins TRBV7-2 and TRBJ2-1; a possible D gene is TRBD2 (5 bases). V was trimmed by 4 bases and J by 4 bases, leaving 14 bases between them. Germline values: CDR1 SGHTA, CDR2 FQGNSA. There are 15 residues in the CDR3.

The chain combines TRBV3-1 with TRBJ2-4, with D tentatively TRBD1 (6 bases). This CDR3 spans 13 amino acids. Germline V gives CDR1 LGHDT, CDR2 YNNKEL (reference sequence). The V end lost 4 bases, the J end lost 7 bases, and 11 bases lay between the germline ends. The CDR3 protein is CASSLDSPNIQYF. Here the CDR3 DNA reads TGTGCCAGCAGCCTGGACAGCCCCAACATTCAGTACTTC.

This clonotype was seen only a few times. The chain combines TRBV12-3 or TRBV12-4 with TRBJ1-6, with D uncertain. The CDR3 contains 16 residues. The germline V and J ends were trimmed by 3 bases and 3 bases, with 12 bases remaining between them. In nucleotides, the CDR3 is TGTGCCAGCAGTTTGAGCCTGCGGGACTATAATTCACCCCTCCACTTT. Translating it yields CASSLSLRDYNSPLHF.

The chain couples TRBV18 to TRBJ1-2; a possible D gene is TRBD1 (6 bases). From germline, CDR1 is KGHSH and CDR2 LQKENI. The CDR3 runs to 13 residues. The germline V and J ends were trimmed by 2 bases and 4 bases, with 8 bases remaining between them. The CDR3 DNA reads TGTGCCAGCTCACCAGTACAGGGCTATGGCTACACCTTC. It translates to CASSPVQGYGYTF.

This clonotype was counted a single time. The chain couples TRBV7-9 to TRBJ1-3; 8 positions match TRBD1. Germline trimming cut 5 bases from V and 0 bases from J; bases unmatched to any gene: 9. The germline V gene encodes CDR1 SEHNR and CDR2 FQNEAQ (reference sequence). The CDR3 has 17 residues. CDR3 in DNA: TGTGCCAGCAGCACCCCCGGGACAGGAGACTCTGGAAACACCATATATTTT. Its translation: CASSTPGTGDSGNTIYF.

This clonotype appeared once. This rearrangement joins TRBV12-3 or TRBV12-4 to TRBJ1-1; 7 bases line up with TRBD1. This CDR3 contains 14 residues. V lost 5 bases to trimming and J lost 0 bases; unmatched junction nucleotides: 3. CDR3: CASSKDRVNTEAFF. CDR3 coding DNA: TGTGCCAGCAGTAAAGACAGGGTGAACACTGAAGCTTTCTTT.

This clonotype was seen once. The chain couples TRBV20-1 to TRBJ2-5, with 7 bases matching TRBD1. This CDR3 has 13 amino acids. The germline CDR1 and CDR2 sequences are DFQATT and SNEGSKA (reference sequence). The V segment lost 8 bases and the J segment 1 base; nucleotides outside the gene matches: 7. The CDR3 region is CSPRGLTQETQYF. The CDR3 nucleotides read TGCAGTCCAAGGGGGCTAACCCAAGAGACCCAGTACTTC.